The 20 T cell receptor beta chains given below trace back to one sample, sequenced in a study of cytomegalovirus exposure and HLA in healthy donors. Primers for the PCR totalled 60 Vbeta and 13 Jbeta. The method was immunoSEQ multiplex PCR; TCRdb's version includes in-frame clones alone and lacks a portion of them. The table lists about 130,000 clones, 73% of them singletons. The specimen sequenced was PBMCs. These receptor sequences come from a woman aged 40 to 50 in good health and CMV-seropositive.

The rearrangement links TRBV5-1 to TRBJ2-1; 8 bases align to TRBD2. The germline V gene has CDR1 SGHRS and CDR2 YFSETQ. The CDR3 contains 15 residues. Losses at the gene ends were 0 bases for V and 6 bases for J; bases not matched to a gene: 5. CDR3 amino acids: CASSLDSGGGNEQFF. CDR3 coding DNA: TGCGCCAGCAGCTTGGACTCGGGGGGGGGCAATGAGCAGTTCTTC.

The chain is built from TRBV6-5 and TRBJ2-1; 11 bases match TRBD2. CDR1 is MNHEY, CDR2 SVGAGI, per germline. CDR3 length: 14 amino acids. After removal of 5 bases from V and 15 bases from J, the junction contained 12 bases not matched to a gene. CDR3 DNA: TGTGCCAGCAGTCCCCCGGGGACTAGCGGAGGAGCGTTCTTC. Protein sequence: CASSPPGTSGGAFF.

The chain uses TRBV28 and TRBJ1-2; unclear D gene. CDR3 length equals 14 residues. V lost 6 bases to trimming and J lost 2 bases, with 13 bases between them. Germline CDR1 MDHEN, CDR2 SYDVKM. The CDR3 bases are TGTGCCAGCAGCTTGCCGCTCAGAAACTATGGCTACACCTTC. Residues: CASSLPLRNYGYTF.

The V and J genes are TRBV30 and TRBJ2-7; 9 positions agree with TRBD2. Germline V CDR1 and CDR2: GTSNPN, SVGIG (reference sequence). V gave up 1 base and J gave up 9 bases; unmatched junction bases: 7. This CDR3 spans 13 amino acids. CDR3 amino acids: CAWSERRGGAQYF. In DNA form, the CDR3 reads TGTGCCTGGAGTGAACGGCGGGGGGGCGCGCAGTACTTC.

The CDR3 loop reads CSAQETTNEKLFF. CDR3 DNA: TGCAGCGCACAGGAGACAACTAATGAAAAACTGTTTTTT. The chain uses TRBV29-1 and TRBJ1-4; the D gene is possibly TRBD1 (5 bases). The V end lost 7 bases, the J end lost 0 bases, and 9 bases lay between the germline ends. The CDR3 has 13 residues. The V gene's germline CDR1 is SQVTM and CDR2 ANQGSEA.

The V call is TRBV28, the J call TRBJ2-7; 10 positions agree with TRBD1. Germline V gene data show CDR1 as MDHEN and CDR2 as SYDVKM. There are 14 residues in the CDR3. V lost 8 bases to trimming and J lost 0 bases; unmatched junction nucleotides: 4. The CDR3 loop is CASLGQGFSYEQYF. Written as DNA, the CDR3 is TGTGCCAGCTTGGGACAGGGGTTCTCCTACGAGCAGTACTTC.

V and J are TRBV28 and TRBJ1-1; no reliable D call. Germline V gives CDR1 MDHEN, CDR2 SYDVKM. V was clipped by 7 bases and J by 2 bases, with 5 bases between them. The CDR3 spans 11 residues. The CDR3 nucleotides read TGTGCCAGCATTAGAAACACTGAAGCTTTCTTT. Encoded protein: CASIRNTEAFF.

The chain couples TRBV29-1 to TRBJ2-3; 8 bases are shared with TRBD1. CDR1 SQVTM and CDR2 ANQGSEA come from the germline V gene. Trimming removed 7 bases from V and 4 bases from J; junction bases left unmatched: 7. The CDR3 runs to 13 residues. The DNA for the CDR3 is TGCAGCGCCCTCGGACAGGGCGCAGATACGCAGTATTTT. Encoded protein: CSALGQGADTQYF.

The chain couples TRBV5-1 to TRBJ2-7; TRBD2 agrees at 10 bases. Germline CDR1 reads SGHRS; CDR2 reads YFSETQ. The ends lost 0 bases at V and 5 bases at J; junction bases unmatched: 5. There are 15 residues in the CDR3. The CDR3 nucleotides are TGCGCCAGCAGCTTGGATCTAGCGGGAGCGCACGAGCAGTACTTC. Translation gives CASSLDLAGAHEQYF.

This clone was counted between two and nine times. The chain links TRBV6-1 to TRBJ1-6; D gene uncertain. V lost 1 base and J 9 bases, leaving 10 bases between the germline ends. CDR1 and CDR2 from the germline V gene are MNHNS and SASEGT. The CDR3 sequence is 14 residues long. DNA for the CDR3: TGTGCCAGCAGTGAAGAGGGAGCGATTTCACCCCTCCACTTT. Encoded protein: CASSEEGAISPLHF.

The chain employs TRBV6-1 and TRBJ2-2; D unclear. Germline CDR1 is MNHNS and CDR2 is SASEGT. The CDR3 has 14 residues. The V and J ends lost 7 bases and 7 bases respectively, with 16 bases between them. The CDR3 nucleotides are TGTGCCAGCATTATAAGGAAGACGGGCGGGGAGCTGTTTTTT. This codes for CASIIRKTGGELFF.

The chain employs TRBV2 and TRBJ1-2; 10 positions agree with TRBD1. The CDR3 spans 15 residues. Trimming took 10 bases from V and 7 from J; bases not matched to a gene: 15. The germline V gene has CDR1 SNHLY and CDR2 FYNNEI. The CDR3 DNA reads TGTGCCAACCCGACAGGGGGCGCCGGAATAGGTGGCTACACCTTC. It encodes CANPTGGAGIGGYTF.

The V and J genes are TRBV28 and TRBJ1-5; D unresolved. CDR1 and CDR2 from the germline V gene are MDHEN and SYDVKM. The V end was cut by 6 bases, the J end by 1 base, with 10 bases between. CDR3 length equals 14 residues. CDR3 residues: CASRDHRSNQPQHF. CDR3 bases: TGTGCCAGCAGAGATCACAGAAGCAATCAGCCCCAGCATTTT.

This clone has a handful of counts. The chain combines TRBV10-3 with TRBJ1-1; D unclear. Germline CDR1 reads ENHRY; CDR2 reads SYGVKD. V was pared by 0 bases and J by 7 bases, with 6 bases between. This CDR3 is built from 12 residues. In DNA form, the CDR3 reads TGTGCCATCAGTGAGTCGGCATGTGAAGCTTTCTTT. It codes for CAISESACEAFF.

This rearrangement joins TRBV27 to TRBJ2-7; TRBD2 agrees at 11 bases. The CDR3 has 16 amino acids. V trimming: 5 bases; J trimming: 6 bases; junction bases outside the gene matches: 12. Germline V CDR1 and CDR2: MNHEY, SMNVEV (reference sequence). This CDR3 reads CASSILAGGSISEQYF. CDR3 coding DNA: TGTGCCAGCAGTATCCTAGCGGGAGGCAGCATCTCCGAGCAGTACTTC.

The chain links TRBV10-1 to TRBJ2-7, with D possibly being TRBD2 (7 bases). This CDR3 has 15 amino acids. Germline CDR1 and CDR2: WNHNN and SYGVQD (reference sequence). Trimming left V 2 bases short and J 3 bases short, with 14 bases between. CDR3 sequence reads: CASSEKGGACYEQYF. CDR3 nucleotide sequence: TGCGCCAGCAGTGAGAAGGGGGGGGCTTGCTACGAGCAGTACTTC.

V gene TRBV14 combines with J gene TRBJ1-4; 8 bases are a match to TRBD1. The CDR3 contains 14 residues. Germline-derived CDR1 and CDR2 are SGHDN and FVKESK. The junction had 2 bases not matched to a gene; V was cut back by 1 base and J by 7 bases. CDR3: CASSQGTGTEKLFF. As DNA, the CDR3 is TGTGCCAGCAGCCAAGGGACAGGGACTGAAAAACTGTTTTTT.

CDR3 bases: TGTGCCAGCAGCTTAGGGCGGGGGGGCGATGAGCAGTTCTTC. Protein: CASSLGRGGDEQFF. This sequence joins TRBV7-9 and TRBJ2-1; 9 positions agree with TRBD2. This CDR3 has 14 residues. The germline V gene has CDR1 SEHNR and CDR2 FQNEAQ (reference sequence). V lost 1 base to trimming and J lost 8 bases; unmatched junction nucleotides: 3. The full variable domain, completed using reference TRBV7-9 and TRBJ2-1, is DTGVSQNPRHKITKRGQNVTFRCDPISEHNRLYWYRQTLGQGPEFLTYFQNEAQLEKSRLLSDRFSAERPKGSFSTLEIQRTEQGDSAMYLCASSLGRGGDEQFFGPGTRLTVL.

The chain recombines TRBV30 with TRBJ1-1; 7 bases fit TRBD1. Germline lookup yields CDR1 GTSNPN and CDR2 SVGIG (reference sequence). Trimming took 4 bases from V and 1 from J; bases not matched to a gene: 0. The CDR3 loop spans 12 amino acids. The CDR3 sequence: CAWTGGNTEAFF. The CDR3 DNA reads TGTGCCTGGACAGGGGGGAACACTGAAGCTTTCTTT.

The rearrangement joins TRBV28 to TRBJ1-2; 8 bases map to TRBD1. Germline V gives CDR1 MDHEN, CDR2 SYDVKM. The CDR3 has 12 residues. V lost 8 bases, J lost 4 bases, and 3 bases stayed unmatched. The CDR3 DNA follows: TGTGCCAGCCTTGGACAGGGCTATGGCTACACCTTC. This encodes CASLGQGYGYTF.